What follows are 6 T cell receptor beta chains derived from one specimen sequenced in a study of blood T cells in healthy people across ages. Combining a sample-barcoded 5' primer with a J-beta primer mix, a second PCR ran for roughly 7 to 12 cycles. TCRdb itself ran the 5' RACE reads through MiXCR, one entry per CDR3 protein. Of around 710,000 distinct CDR3 sequences listed, roughly 45% are singletons. Sequenced sample: blood. The source of these receptors is a woman aged 60-70 years in good health.

There are many counts of this clonotype. This sequence joins TRBV28 and TRBJ2-7, with 7 bases aligning to TRBD2. CDR3 length: 14 amino acids. Germline V lookup: CDR1 MDHEN, CDR2 SYDVKM. V gave up 2 bases and J gave up 4 bases; unmatched junction bases: 5. The CDR3 protein is CASSLGGRGYEQYF. Written as DNA, the CDR3 is TGTGCCAGCAGTTTAGGCGGGAGAGGTTACGAGCAGTACTTC.

Of note for this clonotype: This may arise from a read error, as a much more abundant clone is one base away. V usage is TRBV29-1 and J usage is TRBJ2-7; TRBD2 matches 9 bases. Germline CDR1 reads SQVTM; CDR2 reads ANQGSEA. The CDR3 contains 13 residues. The CDR3 here is CGVEEAGGNEQYF. The CDR3 DNA follows: TGCGGCGTTGAGGAGGCGGGAGGGAACGAGCAGTACTTC.

The CDR3 loop is CASSIDGGAGANVLTF. CDR3 coding DNA: TGTGCCAGTAGTATAGACGGGGGGGCTGGGGCCAACGTCCTGACTTTC. The genes are TRBV19 and TRBJ2-6; TRBD2 matches 8 bases. With V trimmed by 0 bases and J by 2 bases, 0 bases remained unmatched. CDR3 length: 16 amino acids. Germline lookup yields CDR1 LNHDA and CDR2 SQIVND (reference sequence).

V usage is TRBV29-1 and J usage is TRBJ2-3, with D hard to call. CDR3 length: 14 amino acids. The V end lost 4 bases, the J end lost 2 bases, and 13 bases lay between the germline ends. Germline CDR1 and CDR2: SQVTM and ANQGSEA. The CDR3, as DNA: TGCAGCGTTGGACGCTCCGTTAACACAGATACGCAGTATTTT. It yields the protein CSVGRSVNTDTQYF.

The CDR3 DNA reads as TGTGCCAGCTCACCACTTGCGGGAAACACAGATACGCAGTATTTT. Encoded protein: CASSPLAGNTDTQYF. This chain joins TRBV18 and TRBJ2-3; the D gene is possibly TRBD2 (6 bases). The CDR3 has 15 residues. V lost 1 base to trimming and J lost 2 bases, with 10 bases between them. CDR1 is KGHSH, CDR2 LQKENI, per germline. Full variable domain (missing parts from reference TRBV18 and TRBJ2-3): NAGVMQNPRHLVRRRGQEARLRCSPMKGHSHVYWYRQLPEEGLKFMVYLQKENIIDESGMPKERFSAEFPKEGPSILRIQQVVRGDSAAYFCASSPLAGNTDTQYFGPGTRLTVL.

V is TRBV9 and J is TRBJ2-1, with 10 bases that match TRBD2. Losses at the gene ends were 2 bases for V and 8 bases for J; bases not matched to a gene: 10. CDR3 length equals 16 residues. From germline, CDR1 is SGDLS and CDR2 YYNGEE. This CDR3 is CASSVLIAGGLDEQFF. As DNA, the CDR3 is TGTGCCAGCAGCGTTCTTATAGCGGGGGGATTGGATGAGCAGTTCTTC. The full variable domain, completed using reference TRBV9 and TRBJ2-1, is DSGVTQTPKHLITATGQRVTLRCSPRSGDLSVYWYQQSLDQGLQFLIQYYNGEERAKGNILERFSAQQFPDLHSELNLSSLELGDSALYFCASSVLIAGGLDEQFFGPGTRLTVL.